This is a list of T cell receptor beta chains from one sample in a study of cytomegalovirus exposure and HLA in healthy donors. The data were produced by immunoSEQ multiplex PCR, yet TCRdb's version contains in-frame clones alone and is incomplete. The sample lists under 200,000 clones, approximately 67% occurring once. The sample comprised PBMCs. These receptor sequences come from a woman aged 18-30 years in good health and CMV-seropositive. Both conserved end residues are part of each CDR3. D genes are given only for firm matches. Size tells how often a clone was seen (once, few, many) or the class of an expanded clone, and some rows leave it out.

clone size | J gene | V gene | D gene | CDR3 DNA | CDR3 protein
NA | TRBJ1-1 | TRBV19 | NA | TGTGCCAGTAGTCTACCGGACAGAGTGAACACTGAAGCTTTCTTT | CASSLPDRVNTEAFF
NA | TRBJ2-1 | TRBV6-1 | TRBD1 | TGTGCCAGCAGTGAAATCCCCGGGACAGGGGCCAATGAGCAGTTCTTC | CASSEIPGTGANEQFF
NA | TRBJ1-1 | TRBV19 | NA | TGTGCCAGTAGTATAGGATTCGGGAGAGGGACTGAAGCTTTCTTT | CASSIGFGRGTEAFF
NA | TRBJ1-1 | TRBV27 | NA | TGTGCCAGCAGTTTCATAGGGGGCACTGAAGCTTTCTTT | CASSFIGGTEAFF
NA | TRBJ1-2 | TRBV29-1 | NA | TGCAGCGTCAATCGGGATCCCCACCAACCATATGGCTACACCTTC | CSVNRDPHQPYGYTF
NA | TRBJ2-3 | TRBV25-1 | NA | TGTGCCAGCAGTGCGTCCACAGATACGCAGTATTTT | CASSASTDTQYF
NA | TRBJ2-1 | TRBV6-6 | NA | TGTGCCAGCAGTTACCGTTACAATGAGCAGTTCTTC | CASSYRYNEQFF
NA | TRBJ2-1 | TRBV2 | NA | TGTGCCAGCAGTGTTGGGGGGTGGGGGGATAACGGCAATGAGCAGTTCTTC | CASSVGGWGDNGNEQFF
NA | TRBJ2-1 | TRBV7-9 | TRBD2 | TGTGCCAGCAGCTTAGAATGGCTAGCGGGGGACAATGAGCAGTTCTTC | CASSLEWLAGDNEQFF
NA | TRBJ2-7 | TRBV11-2 | TRBD2 | TGTGCCAGCAGCGTAAGCGGGAGTCCCCACGAGCAGTACTTC | CASSVSGSPHEQYF
NA | TRBJ2-3 | TRBV21-1 | NA | TGTGCCAGCAGCAATACTCGACGGCGTCTAGCGGAGGTAGATACGCAGTATTTT | CASSNTRRRLAEVDTQYF
few | TRBJ2-7 | TRBV1 | NA | TGCACCAGCAGCCAAGGTCGATCTAGCTCGTTAGACGAGCAGTACTTC | CTSSQGRSSSLDEQYF
NA | TRBJ2-7 | TRBV5-1 | TRBD1 | TGCGCCAGCAGTACCGGGACAGGGTTTTTGGAGCAGTACTTC | CASSTGTGFLEQYF
NA | TRBJ2-3 | TRBV28 | TRBD2 | TGTGCCAGCAGCTCTAGCGGGAGGGGAGATACGCAGTATTTT | CASSSSGRGDTQYF
NA | TRBJ1-1 | TRBV28 | NA | TGTGCCAGCAGCACTTTTACAGAGAAAGCTTTCTTT | CASSTFTEKAFF
NA | TRBJ2-5 | TRBV5-1 | TRBD1 | TGCGCCAGCAGCTCGACAGGGGGCCAGGAGACCCAGTACTTC | CASSSTGGQETQYF
NA | TRBJ2-7 | TRBV30 | TRBD1 | TGTGCCTGGGGGACAGGCCGGTACGAGCAGTACTTC | CAWGTGRYEQYF
NA | TRBJ2-7 | TRBV4-1 | NA | TGCGCCAGCAGCCATTACCCAATCCTAGCTAAATCCTACGAGCAGTACTTC | CASSHYPILAKSYEQYF
NA | TRBJ1-1 | TRBV19 | NA | TGTGCCAGTAGTATAGTTCAGGCCAACACTGAAGCTTTCTTT | CASSIVQANTEAFF
NA | TRBJ1-2 | TRBV9 | NA | TGTGCCAGCAGCGTTTCCGAGTCTAACTATGGCTACACCTTC | CASSVSESNYGYTF
NA | TRBJ2-5 | TRBV5-4 | TRBD2 | TGTGCCAGCAGCAAGACTAGCGGGGTGCAAGAGACCCAGTACTTC | CASSKTSGVQETQYF
NA | TRBJ2-7 | TRBV6-1 | TRBD2 | TGTGCCAGCAGTTCTGGGACTAGCGGGGGCTACGAGCAGTACTTC | CASSSGTSGGYEQYF
NA | TRBJ2-1 | TRBV6-1 | TRBD2 | TGTGCCAGCATGGCTAGCGGGTTCTCCTACAATGAGCAGTTCTTC | CASMASGFSYNEQFF
few | TRBJ2-7 | TRBV27 | TRBD1 | TGTGCCAGCAGTTTAAGGGAGGGACAGGGCTCCTACGAGCAGTACTTC | CASSLREGQGSYEQYF
once | TRBJ1-1 | TRBV6-6 | NA | TGTGCCAGCAGTTACCCGGCCCCCGAGGTGACTGAAGCTTTCTTT | CASSYPAPEVTEAFF
NA | TRBJ2-3 | TRBV30 | NA | TGTGCCTGGAGTGTACTATCTGATACGCAGTATTTT | CAWSVLSDTQYF
NA | TRBJ2-7 | TRBV7-9 | NA | TGTGCCAGCAGTTATGTCCGGACTCCTTACGAGCAGTACTTC | CASSYVRTPYEQYF
NA | TRBJ2-4 | TRBV25-1 | TRBD2 | TGTGCCAGCGGGCTAGCGGGGGAACAAAACATTCAGTACTTC | CASGLAGEQNIQYF
NA | TRBJ2-7 | TRBV21-1 | NA | TGTGCCAGCAGCAACGGGGTACGCGCTAAGAGGCTAGGGTGGATCAGGCAGTACTTC | CASSNGVRAKRLGWIRQYF
few | TRBJ2-1 | TRBV30 | NA | TGTGCCTGGAGTGTCGTGCTCGGCAATGAGCAGTTCTTC | CAWSVVLGNEQFF
NA | TRBJ2-7 | TRBV2 | NA | TGTGCCAGCAGTGCGAGACGCGGAGGACCCTACGAGCAGTACTTC | CASSARRGGPYEQYF
NA | TRBJ2-3 | TRBV27 | NA | TGTGCCAGCAGCAAATTCCTATCAGATACGCAGTATTTT | CASSKFLSDTQYF
few | TRBJ1-4 | TRBV4-3 | NA | TGCGCCAGCAGTCCGGGATTTAATGAAAAACTGTTTTTT | CASSPGFNEKLFF
NA | TRBJ1-1 | TRBV18 | TRBD1 | TGTGCCAGCTCACCTCGGACAGGGGACATGAACACTGAAGCTTTCTTT | CASSPRTGDMNTEAFF
NA | TRBJ1-2 | TRBV6-5 | NA | TGTGCCAGCAGTTACGATGACAGTTCCTATGGCTACACCTTC | CASSYDDSSYGYTF
NA | TRBJ1-5 | TRBV7-9 | NA | TGTGCCAGCAGTCCGGATGCGCGGAGTCAGCCCCAGCATTTT | CASSPDARSQPQHF
NA | TRBJ2-6 | TRBV4-1 | TRBD1 | TGCGCCAGCAGCCAGGCACTCGGACAGGGGGCGGTGTCTGGGGCCAACGTCCTGACTTTC | CASSQALGQGAVSGANVLTF
NA | TRBJ2-7 | TRBV28 | TRBD2 | TGTGCCAGCGCCGGGACTGGGGGGGTTCGGGAGCAGTACTTC | CASAGTGGVREQYF
NA | TRBJ2-3 | TRBV7-6 | TRBD2 | TGTGCCAGCAGCTTAGGAGTAGCGGGGCTGGATACGCAGTATTTT | CASSLGVAGLDTQYF
NA | TRBJ2-2 | TRBV7-6 | NA | TGTGCCAGCAGCTTAGCGCAGGGGAGATCGAACACCGGGGAGCTGTTTTTT | CASSLAQGRSNTGELFF
few | TRBJ1-1 | TRBV28 | TRBD1 | TGTGCCAGCAGTTTATCAGGGGGGAGGACTGAAGCTTTCTTT | CASSLSGGRTEAFF
NA | TRBJ1-3 | TRBV6-5 | NA | TGTGCCAGCAGTTACTCGGCAGGGACATCTGGAAACACCATATATTTT | CASSYSAGTSGNTIYF
NA | TRBJ1-5 | TRBV19 | NA | TGTGCCAGTAGTCAGACAGCTCAAGGTCGAAATCAGCCCCAGCATTTT | CASSQTAQGRNQPQHF
NA | TRBJ1-1 | TRBV7-6 | TRBD1 | TGTGCCAGCAGCTTAAGGACAGGGGCGAACACTGAAGCTTTCTTT | CASSLRTGANTEAFF
NA | TRBJ1-2 | TRBV6-1 | TRBD1 | TGTGCCAGCAGTGGCCGGGACAGGGGTGGTAATCGAAATGGCTACACCTTC | CASSGRDRGGNRNGYTF
NA | TRBJ1-1 | TRBV7-8 | NA | TGTGCCAGCAGCTTAGGTTTTGAGGGAACTGAAGCTTTCTTT | CASSLGFEGTEAFF
NA | TRBJ1-2 | TRBV5-1 | TRBD1 | TGCGCCAGCAGCTATTCCCCAGGGGGGCTTAACTATGGCTACACCTTC | CASSYSPGGLNYGYTF